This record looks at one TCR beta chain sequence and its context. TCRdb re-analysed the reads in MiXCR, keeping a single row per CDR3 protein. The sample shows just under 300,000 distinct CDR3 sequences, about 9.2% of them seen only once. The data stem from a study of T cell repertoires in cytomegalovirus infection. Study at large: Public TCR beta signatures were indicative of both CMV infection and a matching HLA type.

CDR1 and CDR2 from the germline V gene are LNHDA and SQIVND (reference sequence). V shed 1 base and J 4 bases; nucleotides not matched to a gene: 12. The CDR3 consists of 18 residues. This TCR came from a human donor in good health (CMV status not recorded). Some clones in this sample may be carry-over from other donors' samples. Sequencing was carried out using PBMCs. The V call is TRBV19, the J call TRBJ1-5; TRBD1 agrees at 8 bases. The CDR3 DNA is TGTGCCAGTAGTATAGCGGCCCGACAGGGGATGAGAAATCAGCCCCAGCATTTT. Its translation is CASSIAARQGMRNQPQHF.